This T cell receptor (beta chain) originates from a study of blood T cell repertoires in COVID-19 (dated by TCRdb to between 2020 and 2021). Notes on the research overall: The collaborator samples originated in the United States, Italy and Spain and spanned the acute and convalescent phases of COVID-19. The material from the prospective study consisted of cDNA or gDNA derived from T cells, B-cell-depleted T cells, or PBMCs. Deeply sampled blood TCRbeta repertoires from subjects exposed to, actively infected with, or recovered from COVID-19 were included in the dataset. The repertoires were released in a freely available public database intended as a resource for research on the immune response to SARS-CoV-2. The samples were drawn from two sources: the first 160 participants of the ongoing ImmuneRACE study, and 950 to 1,500 subjects contributed by 6 global collaborators. The sample metadata nearly always contained a de-identified subject ID, COVID-19 status, age in years and sex. HLA class I and class II types, where available, came from metadata supplied by the sample provider rather than from assay-based typing.

The immunoSEQ Assay, a bias-controlled multiplex PCR, was used to amplify TCRbeta CDR3 regions from genomic DNA. From the authors' description of their analysis: Within the assay, amplification of reference gene primers was used to estimate how many nucleated cells each sample contained. To quantify the absolute abundance of each unique TCRbeta CDR3 rearrangement, sequence reads were collapsed and filtered. Productive Simpson clonality was computed per sample as the square root of Simpson's diversity index over productive rearrangements. TCRdb provides this immuneACCESS table in a form limited to in-frame rearrangements. Some clones are lacking; in checked studies, under half of them reflect an unresolved V gene, and why the rest are absent is not known. V and J calls and clone size are as listed in that table; D and trimming were resolved from the DNA. This sample lists approximately 240,000 clones; 75% to 90% were detected once. Roughly 3% of the sample is taken by the ten largest.

Details on this clone: This clone's antigen is unknown. No qualities accompany the bases; no much larger clone lies one base away.

Results the study describes overall, beyond this receptor: Clinical and demographic metadata were provided uncurated, with the amount varying by source and participant.

Including cysteine and phenylalanine, the CDR3 has 12 amino acids. The only DNA kept is the CDR3, 36 bases in frame from the first base. Based on the germline V gene, the CDR1 and CDR2 sequences are SGHRS and YFSETQ. V sheds 0 bases and J sheds 3 bases, leaving 3 bases between their ends. Another Seattle source contributed samples from volunteer blood donors who had recovered from COVID-19. Collaborating institutions collected whole blood in K2EDTA tubes following their own protocols. For TCRbeta analysis, collaborators shipped samples in one of three forms: frozen whole blood, isolated PBMCs, or DNA extracted from either of those sample types.

The V and J genes are TRBV5-1 and TRBJ2-5; no D gene call is confident. This TCR was sampled from a woman in her 30s who had recovered from COVID-19. Input material: peripheral blood. The CDR3 protein: CASSLVKETQYF. The sequenced DNA: TGCGCCAGCAGCTTGGTAAAAGAGACCCAGTACTTC.